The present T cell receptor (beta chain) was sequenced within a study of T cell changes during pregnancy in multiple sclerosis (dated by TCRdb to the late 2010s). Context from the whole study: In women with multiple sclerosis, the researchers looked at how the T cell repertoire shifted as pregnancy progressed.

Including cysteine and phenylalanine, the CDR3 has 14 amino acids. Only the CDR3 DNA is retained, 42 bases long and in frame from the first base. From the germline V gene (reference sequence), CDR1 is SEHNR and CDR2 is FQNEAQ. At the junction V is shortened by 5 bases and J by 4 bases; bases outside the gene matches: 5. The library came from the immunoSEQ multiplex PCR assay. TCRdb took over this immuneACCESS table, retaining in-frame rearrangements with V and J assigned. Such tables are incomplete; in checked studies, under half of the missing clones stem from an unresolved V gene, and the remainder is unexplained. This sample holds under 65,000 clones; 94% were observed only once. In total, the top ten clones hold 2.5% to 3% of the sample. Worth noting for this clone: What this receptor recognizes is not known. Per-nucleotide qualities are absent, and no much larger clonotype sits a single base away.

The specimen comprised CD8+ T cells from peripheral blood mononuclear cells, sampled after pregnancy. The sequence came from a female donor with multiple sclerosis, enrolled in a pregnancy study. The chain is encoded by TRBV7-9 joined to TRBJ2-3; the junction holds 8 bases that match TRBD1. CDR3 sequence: CASSHMDRADTQYF. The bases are TGTGCCAGCAGCCACATGGACAGGGCAGATACGCAGTATTTT.